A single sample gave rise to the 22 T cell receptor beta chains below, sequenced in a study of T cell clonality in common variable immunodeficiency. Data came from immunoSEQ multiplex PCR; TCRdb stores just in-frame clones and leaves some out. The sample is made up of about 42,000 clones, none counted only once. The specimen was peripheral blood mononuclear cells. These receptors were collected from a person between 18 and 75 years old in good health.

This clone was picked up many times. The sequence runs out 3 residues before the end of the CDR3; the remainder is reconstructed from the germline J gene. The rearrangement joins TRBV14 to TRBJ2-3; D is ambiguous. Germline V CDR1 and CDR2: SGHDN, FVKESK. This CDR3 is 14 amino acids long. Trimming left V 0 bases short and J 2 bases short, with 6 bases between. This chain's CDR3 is CASSQDSNTDTQYF. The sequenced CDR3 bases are TGTGCCAGCAGCCAAGATTCTAACACAGATACG.

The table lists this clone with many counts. The CDR3 protein is CAWTEGSYEQYF. Partial CDR3 DNA: TGTGCCTGGACAGAGGGGTCCTACGAG. V usage is TRBV30 and J usage is TRBJ2-7; TRBD1 or TRBD2 may be the D gene (5 bases each). The sequence runs out 3 residues before the end of the CDR3; the remainder is reconstructed from the germline J gene. This CDR3 is 12 amino acids long. V lost 4 bases to trimming and J lost 1 base, with 8 bases between them. Looked up from germline, CDR1 is GTSNPN and CDR2 is SVGIG (reference sequence).

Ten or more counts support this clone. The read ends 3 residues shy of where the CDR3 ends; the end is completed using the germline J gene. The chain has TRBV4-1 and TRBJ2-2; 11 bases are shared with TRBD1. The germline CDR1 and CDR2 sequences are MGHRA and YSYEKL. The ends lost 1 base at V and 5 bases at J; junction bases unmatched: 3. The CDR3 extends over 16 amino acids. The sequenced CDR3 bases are TGCGCCAGCAGCCAAGTGGGACAGGGGGTTACCGGGGAG. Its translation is CASSQVGQGVTGE. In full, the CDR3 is CASSQVGQGVTGELFF.

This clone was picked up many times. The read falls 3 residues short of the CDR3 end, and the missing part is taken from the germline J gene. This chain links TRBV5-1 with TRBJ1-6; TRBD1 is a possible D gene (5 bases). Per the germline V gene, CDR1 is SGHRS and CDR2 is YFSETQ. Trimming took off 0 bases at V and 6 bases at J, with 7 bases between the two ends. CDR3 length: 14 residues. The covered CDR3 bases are TGCGCCAGCAGCTTGGGGGGGGGTAATTCACCC. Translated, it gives CASSLGGGNSP. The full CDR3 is CASSLGGGNSPLHF.

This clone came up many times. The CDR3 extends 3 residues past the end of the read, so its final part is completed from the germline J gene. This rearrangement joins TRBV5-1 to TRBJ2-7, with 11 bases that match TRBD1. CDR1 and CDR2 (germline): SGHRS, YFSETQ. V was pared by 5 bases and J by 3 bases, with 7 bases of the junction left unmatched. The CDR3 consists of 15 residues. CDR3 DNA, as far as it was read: TGCGCCAGCAGGGCAAGGACAGGGGGCTTCTACGAG. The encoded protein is CASRARTGGFYE. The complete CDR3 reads CASRARTGGFYEQYF. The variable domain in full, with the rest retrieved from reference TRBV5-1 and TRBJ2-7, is KAGVTQTPRYLIKTRGQQVTLSCSPISGHRSVSWYQQTPGQGLQFLFEYFSETQRNKGNFPGRFSGRQFSNSRSEMNVSTLELGDSALYLCASRARTGGFYEQYFGPGTRLTVT.

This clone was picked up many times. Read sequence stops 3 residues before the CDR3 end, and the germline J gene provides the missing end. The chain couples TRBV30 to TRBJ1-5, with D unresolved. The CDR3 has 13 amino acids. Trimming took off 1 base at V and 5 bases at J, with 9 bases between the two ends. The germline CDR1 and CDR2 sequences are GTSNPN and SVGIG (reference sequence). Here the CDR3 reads CAWSGSDYQPQHF. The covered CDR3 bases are TGTGCCTGGAGTGGATCGGACTATCAGCCC.

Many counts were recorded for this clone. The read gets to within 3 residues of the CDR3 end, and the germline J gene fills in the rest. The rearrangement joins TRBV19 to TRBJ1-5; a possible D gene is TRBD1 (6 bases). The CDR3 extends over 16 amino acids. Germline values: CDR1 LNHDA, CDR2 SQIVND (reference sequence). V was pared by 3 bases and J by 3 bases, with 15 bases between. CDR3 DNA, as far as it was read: TGTGCCAGTAGTATTAACGGCGACAGGCCCAATCAGCCC. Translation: CASSINGDRPNQP. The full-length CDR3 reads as CASSINGDRPNQPQHF. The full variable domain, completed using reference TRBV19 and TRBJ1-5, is DGGITQSPKYLFRKEGQNVTLSCEQNLNHDAMYWYRQDPGQGLRLIYYSQIVNDFQKGDIAEGYSVSREKKESFPLTVTSAQKNPTAFYLCASSINGDRPNQPQHFGDGTRLSIL.

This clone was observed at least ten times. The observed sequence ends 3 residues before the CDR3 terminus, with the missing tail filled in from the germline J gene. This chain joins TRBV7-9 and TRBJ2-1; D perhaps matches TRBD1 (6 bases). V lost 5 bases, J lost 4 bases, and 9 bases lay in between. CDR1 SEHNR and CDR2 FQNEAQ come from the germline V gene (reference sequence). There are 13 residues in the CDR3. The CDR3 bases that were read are TGTGCCAGCAGCGAAGGACAGTACAATGAG. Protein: CASSEGQYNE. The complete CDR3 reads CASSEGQYNEQFF.

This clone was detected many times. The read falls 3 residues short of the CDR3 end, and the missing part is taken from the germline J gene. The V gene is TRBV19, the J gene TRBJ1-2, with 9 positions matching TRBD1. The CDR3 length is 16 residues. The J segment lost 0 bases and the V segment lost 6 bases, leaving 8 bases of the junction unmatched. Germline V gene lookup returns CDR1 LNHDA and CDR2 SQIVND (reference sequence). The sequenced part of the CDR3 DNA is TGTGCCAGTAGAACCGGGACAGGGAGAACTAACTATGGC. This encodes CASRTGTGRTNYG. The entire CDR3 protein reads CASRTGTGRTNYGYTF. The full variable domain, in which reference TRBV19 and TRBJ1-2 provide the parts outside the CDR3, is DGGITQSPKYLFRKEGQNVTLSCEQNLNHDAMYWYRQDPGQGLRLIYYSQIVNDFQKGDIAEGYSVSREKKESFPLTVTSAQKNPTAFYLCASRTGTGRTNYGYTFGSGTRLTVV.

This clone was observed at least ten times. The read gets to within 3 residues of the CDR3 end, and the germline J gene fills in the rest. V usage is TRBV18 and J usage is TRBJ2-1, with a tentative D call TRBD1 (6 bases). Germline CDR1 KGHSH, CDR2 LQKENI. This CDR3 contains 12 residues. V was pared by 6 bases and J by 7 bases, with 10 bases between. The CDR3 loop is CASSPTGNEQFF. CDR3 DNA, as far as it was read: TGTGCCAGCTCCCCCACAGGGAATGAG.

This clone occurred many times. CDR3 bases read: TGCGCCAGCAGAAAGACAGGGATGGCCACAGATACG. It encodes CASRKTGMATDT. From start to end, the CDR3 is CASRKTGMATDTQYF. The chain carries TRBV10-1 and TRBJ2-3; TRBD1 aligns across 7 bases. The CDR3 end is not reached by the read, which stops 3 residues before it; the germline J gene fills it in. After removal of 6 bases from V and 2 bases from J, the junction contained 8 bases not matched to a gene. The CDR3 has 15 residues. CDR1 WNHNN and CDR2 SYGVQD come from the germline V gene (reference sequence).

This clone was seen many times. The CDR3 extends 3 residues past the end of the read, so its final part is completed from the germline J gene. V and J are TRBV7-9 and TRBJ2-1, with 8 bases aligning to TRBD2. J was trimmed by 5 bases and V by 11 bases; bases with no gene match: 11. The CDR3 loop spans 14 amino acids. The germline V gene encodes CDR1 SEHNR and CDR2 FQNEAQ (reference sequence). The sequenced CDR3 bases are TGTGCCGCAGATGCGGGGGGCAATGACAATGAG. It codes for CAADAGGNDNE. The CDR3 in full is CAADAGGNDNEQFF.

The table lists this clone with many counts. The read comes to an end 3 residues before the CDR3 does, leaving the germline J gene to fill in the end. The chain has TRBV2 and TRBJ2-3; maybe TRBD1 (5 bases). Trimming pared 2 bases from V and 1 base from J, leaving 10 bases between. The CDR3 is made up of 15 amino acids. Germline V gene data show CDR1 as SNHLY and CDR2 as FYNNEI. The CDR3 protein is CASSEQGLGTDTQYF. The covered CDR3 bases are TGTGCCAGCAGTGAACAGGGTTTAGGCACAGATACG. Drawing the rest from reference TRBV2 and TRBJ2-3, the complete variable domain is EPEVTQTPSHQVTQMGQEVILRCVPISNHLYFYWYRQILGQKVEFLVSFYNNEISEKSEIFDDQFSVERPDGSNFTLKIRSTKLEDSAMYFCASSEQGLGTDTQYFGPGTRLTVL.

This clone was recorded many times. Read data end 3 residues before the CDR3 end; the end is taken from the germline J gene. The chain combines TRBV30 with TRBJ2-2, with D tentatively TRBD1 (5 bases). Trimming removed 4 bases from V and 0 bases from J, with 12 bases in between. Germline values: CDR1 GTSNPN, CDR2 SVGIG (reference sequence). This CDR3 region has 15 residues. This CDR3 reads CAWTTDISNTGELFF. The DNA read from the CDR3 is TGTGCCTGGACGACGGACATATCGAACACCGGGGAG.

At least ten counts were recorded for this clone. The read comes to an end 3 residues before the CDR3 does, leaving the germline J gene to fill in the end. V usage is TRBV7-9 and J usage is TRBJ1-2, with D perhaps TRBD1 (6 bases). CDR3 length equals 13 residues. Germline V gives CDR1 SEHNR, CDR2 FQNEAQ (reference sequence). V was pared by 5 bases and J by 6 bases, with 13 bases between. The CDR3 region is CASSLPQGNGYTF. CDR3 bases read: TGTGCCAGCAGCCTGCCCCAGGGGAATGGC.

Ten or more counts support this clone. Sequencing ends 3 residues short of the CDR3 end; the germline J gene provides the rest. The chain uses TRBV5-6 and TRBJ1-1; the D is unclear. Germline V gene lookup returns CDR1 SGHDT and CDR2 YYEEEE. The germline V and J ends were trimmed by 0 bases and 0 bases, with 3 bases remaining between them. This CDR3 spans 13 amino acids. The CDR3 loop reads CASSLAVNTEAFF. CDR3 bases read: TGTGCCAGCAGCTTGGCCGTGAACACTGAA. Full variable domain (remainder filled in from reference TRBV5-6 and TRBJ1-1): DAGVTQSPTHLIKTRGQQVTLRCSPKSGHDTVSWYQQALGQGPQFIFQYYEEEERQRGNFPDRFSGHQFPNYSSELNVNALLLGDSALYLCASSLAVNTEAFFGQGTRLTVV.

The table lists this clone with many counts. CDR3 DNA, as far as it was read: TGCGCCAGCAGCACAAGGGGTGGGTTAGGC. It yields the protein CASSTRGGLG. The whole CDR3 region reads CASSTRGGLGYTF. This chain joins TRBV5-1 and TRBJ1-2, with D tentatively TRBD1 (5 bases). The read terminates 3 residues before the CDR3 end, so the remaining end is supplied by the germline J gene. The CDR3 is 13 residues long. Looked up from germline, CDR1 is SGHRS and CDR2 is YFSETQ.

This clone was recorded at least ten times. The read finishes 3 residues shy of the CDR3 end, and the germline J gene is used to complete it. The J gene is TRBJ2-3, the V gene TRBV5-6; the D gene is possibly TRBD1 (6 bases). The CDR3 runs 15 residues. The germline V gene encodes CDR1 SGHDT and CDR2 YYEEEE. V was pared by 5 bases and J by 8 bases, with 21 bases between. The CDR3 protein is CASSGAGADGTTQYF. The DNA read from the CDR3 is TGTGCCAGCAGTGGGGCAGGGGCCGACGGTACTACG.

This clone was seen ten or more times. Incomplete CDR3 DNA: TGTGCCAGCAGCTTGAACCCTGACAGGGCCTGGGGC. Protein sequence: CASSLNPDRAWG. The whole CDR3 sequence reads CASSLNPDRAWGYTF. V usage is TRBV7-9 and J usage is TRBJ1-2; 7 positions agree with TRBD1. The read finishes 3 residues shy of the CDR3 end, and the germline J gene is used to complete it. This CDR3 spans 15 amino acids. Germline CDR1 reads SEHNR; CDR2 reads FQNEAQ (reference sequence).

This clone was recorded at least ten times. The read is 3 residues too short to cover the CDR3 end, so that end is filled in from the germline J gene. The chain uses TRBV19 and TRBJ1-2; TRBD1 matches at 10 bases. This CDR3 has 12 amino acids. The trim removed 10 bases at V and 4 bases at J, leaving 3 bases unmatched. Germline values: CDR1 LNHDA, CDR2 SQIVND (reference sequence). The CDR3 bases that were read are TGTGCCACCCGGACAGGGGGCTATGGC. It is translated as CATRTGGYG. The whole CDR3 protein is CATRTGGYGYTF.

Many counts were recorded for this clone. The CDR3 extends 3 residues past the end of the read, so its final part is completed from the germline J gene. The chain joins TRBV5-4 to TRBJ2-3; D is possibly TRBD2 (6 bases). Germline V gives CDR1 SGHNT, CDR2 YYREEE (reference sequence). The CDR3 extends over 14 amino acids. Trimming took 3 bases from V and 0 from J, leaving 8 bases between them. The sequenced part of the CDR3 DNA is TGTGCCAGCAGCTCTAGCGCAAGCACAGATACG. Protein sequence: CASSSSASTDT. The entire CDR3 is CASSSSASTDTQYF.

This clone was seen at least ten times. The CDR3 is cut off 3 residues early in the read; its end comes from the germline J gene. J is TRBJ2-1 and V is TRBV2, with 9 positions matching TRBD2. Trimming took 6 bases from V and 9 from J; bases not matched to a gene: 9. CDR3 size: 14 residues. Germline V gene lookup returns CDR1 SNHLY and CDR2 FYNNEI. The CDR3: CASSGSGSYFEQFF. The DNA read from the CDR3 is TGTGCCAGCAGCGGTAGCGGGAGTTACTTTGAG. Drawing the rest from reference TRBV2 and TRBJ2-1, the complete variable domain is EPEVTQTPSHQVTQMGQEVILRCVPISNHLYFYWYRQILGQKVEFLVSFYNNEISEKSEIFDDQFSVERPDGSNFTLKIRSTKLEDSAMYFCASSGSGSYFEQFFGPGTRLTVL.